This is a list of T cell receptor beta chains from one sample in a study of CD8+CD57+ T cells in acquired aplastic anemia. MiXCR was run by TCRdb on the reads, yielding one entry per CDR3 protein. The table includes 220,000 or so distinct CDR3 sequences, 60% to 80% detected once. The sequenced sample was sorted CD4+, CD8+, or CD8+CD57+ T cells (not recorded which) from PBMCs. The receptors shown here come from a human donor with aplastic anemia. Both conserved end residues are part of each CDR3. Where a row states a size, it is once, few, many or the class of an expanded clone; other rows omit it.

clone_size: .
v_call: TRBV20-1
j_call: TRBJ2-4
cdr3_aa: CSADQIAKNIQYF

clone_size: .
v_call: TRBV6-4
j_call: TRBJ1-6
cdr3_aa: CASSDGGTGNSPLHF

clone_size: .
v_call: TRBV20-1
j_call: TRBJ2-1
cdr3_aa: CSAPFGGGNEQFF

clone_size: .
v_call: TRBV29-1
j_call: TRBJ2-6
cdr3_aa: CSFYLAGANVLTF

clone_size: .
v_call: TRBV2
j_call: TRBJ2-7
cdr3_aa: CASSEVGTSPEQYF

clone_size: few
v_call: TRBV7-8
j_call: TRBJ1-1
cdr3_aa: CASSSSSGKEAFF

clone_size: .
v_call: TRBV5-1
j_call: TRBJ1-5
cdr3_aa: CASSLEGQGQPQHF

clone_size: .
v_call: TRBV4-2
j_call: TRBJ1-5
cdr3_aa: CASSQGIGTKVQPQHF

clone_size: .
v_call: TRBV5-1
j_call: TRBJ2-1
cdr3_aa: CASSPLAGGPLDNEQFF

clone_size: .
v_call: TRBV5-4
j_call: TRBJ1-2
cdr3_aa: CASSPEGINYGYTF

clone_size: .
v_call: TRBV2
j_call: TRBJ2-3
cdr3_aa: CASSETGLSTDTQYF

clone_size: .
v_call: TRBV7-2
j_call: TRBJ1-1
cdr3_aa: CASSLAVKTEAFF

clone_size: .
v_call: TRBV11-3
j_call: TRBJ2-1
cdr3_aa: CASSLGLGQGSNEQFF

clone_size: .
v_call: TRBV7-9
j_call: TRBJ1-2
cdr3_aa: CASSLREGGGYTF

clone_size: .
v_call: TRBV29-1
j_call: TRBJ1-3
cdr3_aa: CSVRDGTSGNTIYF

clone_size: .
v_call: TRBV25-1
j_call: TRBJ2-3
cdr3_aa: CASSQTSGFTDTQYF

clone_size: .
v_call: TRBV10-3
j_call: TRBJ2-7
cdr3_aa: CAITIPGQNEQYF

clone_size: .
v_call: TRBV24-1
j_call: TRBJ2-1
cdr3_aa: CATSPGLAGGRRSNEQFF

clone_size: .
v_call: TRBV10-3
j_call: TRBJ1-2
cdr3_aa: CAISDGQVNYGYTF

clone_size: many
v_call: TRBV20-1
j_call: TRBJ2-7
cdr3_aa: CSASPMRGTGAYEQYF

clone_size: .
v_call: TRBV11-2
j_call: TRBJ2-7
cdr3_aa: CASSPRVGASEQYF

clone_size: .
v_call: TRBV20-1
j_call: TRBJ2-7
cdr3_aa: CSARHPGQSYEQYF

clone_size: .
v_call: TRBV29-1
j_call: TRBJ1-2
cdr3_aa: CSGKSIYRDGYTF

clone_size: .
v_call: TRBV10-3
j_call: TRBJ1-1
cdr3_aa: CAISETGSGTEAFF

clone_size: many
v_call: TRBV14
j_call: TRBJ2-7
cdr3_aa: CASSQWTGDYEQYF

clone_size: .
v_call: TRBV20-1
j_call: TRBJ2-5
cdr3_aa: CSASGTGVAETQYF

clone_size: .
v_call: TRBV7-6
j_call: TRBJ1-6
cdr3_aa: CASSFREIGSPLHF

clone_size: once
v_call: TRBV18
j_call: TRBJ2-1
cdr3_aa: CASSRTVGDEQFF

clone_size: .
v_call: TRBV19
j_call: TRBJ1-2
cdr3_aa: CATGSNYGYTF

clone_size: .
v_call: TRBV7-2
j_call: TRBJ2-3
cdr3_aa: CASTSRPRTDTQYF

clone_size: many
v_call: TRBV4-1
j_call: TRBJ1-2
cdr3_aa: CASSQEVRYGYTF

clone_size: once
v_call: TRBV3-1
j_call: TRBJ2-5
cdr3_aa: CASSQVSSGRRETQYF

clone_size: .
v_call: TRBV7-7
j_call: TRBJ1-6
cdr3_aa: CASSQQGMHNSPLHF

clone_size: .
v_call: TRBV24-1
j_call: TRBJ2-1
cdr3_aa: CATSDPGGESYNEQFF

clone_size: .
v_call: TRBV5-1
j_call: TRBJ2-4
cdr3_aa: CASSFGTSGNIQYF

clone_size: .
v_call: TRBV12-3/TRBV12-4
j_call: TRBJ2-3
cdr3_aa: CASSLAGRTDTQYF

clone_size: .
v_call: TRBV5-1
j_call: TRBJ2-7
cdr3_aa: CASSLGGQPYEQYF

clone_size: .
v_call: TRBV7-8
j_call: TRBJ2-3
cdr3_aa: CASSPPTGRGGYTQYF

clone_size: .
v_call: TRBV20-1
j_call: TRBJ2-3
cdr3_aa: CSARSSADTQYF

clone_size: .
v_call: TRBV7-3
j_call: TRBJ1-6
cdr3_aa: CASERQINSPLHF

clone_size: few
v_call: TRBV12-3/TRBV12-4
j_call: TRBJ1-2
cdr3_aa: CASTNNYGYTF

clone_size: many
v_call: TRBV6-6
j_call: TRBJ1-5
cdr3_aa: CASSRPGSEVNQPQHF

clone_size: .
v_call: TRBV20-1
j_call: TRBJ1-6
cdr3_aa: CSASGRGRFIF

clone_size: .
v_call: TRBV5-1
j_call: TRBJ1-1
cdr3_aa: CASSLGDYRRSEAFF

clone_size: .
v_call: TRBV2
j_call: TRBJ2-7
cdr3_aa: CASRPGRGLSYEQYF

clone_size: few
v_call: TRBV20-1
j_call: TRBJ2-2
cdr3_aa: CSARTAYTGELFF

clone_size: once
v_call: TRBV15
j_call: TRBJ1-5
cdr3_aa: CATSRDIQPQHF

clone_size: .
v_call: TRBV29-1
j_call: TRBJ1-1
cdr3_aa: CSVYDTEAFF

clone_size: .
v_call: TRBV2
j_call: TRBJ1-4
cdr3_aa: CASSERTGRLTNEKLFF

clone_size: .
v_call: TRBV7-9
j_call: TRBJ2-3
cdr3_aa: CASSKSRDTEYF

clone_size: many
v_call: TRBV6-2/TRBV6-3
j_call: TRBJ2-7
cdr3_aa: CASTWDPYEQYF

clone_size: .
v_call: TRBV7-9
j_call: TRBJ2-1
cdr3_aa: CTSSSSSPSGPSYNEQFF

clone_size: .
v_call: TRBV5-1
j_call: TRBJ2-5
cdr3_aa: CASSSSGGAYQETQYF